Listed here is a single TCR beta chain. Its antigen is still unknown. The sample holds no much larger clone one base away, and base qualities are not on file. The CDR3 regions of human TCRbeta chains were analyzed by immunosequencing. The original methods were these. Repertoire TCRs were checked for matches against a reference library of SARS-CoV-2-specific TCRs that had been generated using the MIRA antigen-specificity platform. Breadth meant the fraction of unique TCRs that were SARS-CoV-2-associated, whereas depth meant the fraction of total T cells that were SARS-CoV-2-associated. Using the MIRA data, each spike-specific TCR was assigned both to the spike region to which the TCR was reactive and to a CD4 or CD8 class. Log10-transformed breadth and depth values were compared by one-way ANOVA with Sidak's multiple comparisons tests. TCRdb carries this immuneACCESS record with in-frame sequences only. Its versions omit some clonotypes, under half of them owing to an unresolved V gene in the studies checked, with the rest unexplained. From that table come the V and J calls and clone size; the DNA was used to work out D and trimming. The sample table records 250,000 or so clones; more than 80% of these occur just once. The ten largest clones capture roughly 0.6% of the sample.

The CDR3 holds 14 amino acids from the cysteine to the phenylalanine. The retained sequence is limited to the CDR3, 42 bases, with the frame set at the first base. V was cut back by 0 bases and J by 3 bases, leaving a gap of 9 bases between them. CDR1 SGHRS and CDR2 YFSETQ were looked up in the germline V gene. The sample comes from a study of T cell responses to AZD1222 COVID-19 vaccine (dated by TCRdb to about 2021). General notes on the study: AZD1222 recipients whose second dose came at about 4 weeks and those whose second dose came at about 12 weeks were combined into one group, since spike-specific TCR depth and breadth did not differ between the two schedules. Trial participants were enrolled into age subgroups of 18-55, 56-69 and 70-plus years, which contained 148, 28 and 57 TCR-sequenced participants, respectively. TCR sequencing covered more than 230 trial participants: 207 given two doses of AZD1222 and approximately 25 given two doses of MenACWY control vaccine. Points the paper makes about the study in general: Most participants were white British and females outnumbered males, and the authors suggested that clonal diversity may have been underestimated. In the small 56-69-year group, the increase in depth fell short of significance, most likely because of low power. Because no day 14 peak-response samples were available, the repertoires could be characterized only after the peak T cell response. After two AZD1222 doses, both the breadth and the depth of spike-specific TCRs were significantly higher than at day 0 and than in MenACWY recipients. Nearly half of unique spike-specific TCRs reportedly recognized epitopes outside regions mutated in the B.1.351 and B.1.1.7 variants. Conclusions about previously exposed vaccinees are limited, since just five or six AZD1222 recipients were seropositive for SARS-CoV-2 at baseline. The vaccine-associated CD4 TCRs covered the entire spike protein, and the dominant responses fell in regions 160-218 and 743-854.

Explained via the paper, the time point label denotes: baseline before first vaccination. Samples from vaccinated people were obtained from the UK trials COV001 and COV002, which included a single-blind randomized controlled phase 2/3 trial of AZD1222 (ChAdOx1 nCoV-19) in healthy adults. For TCRbeta chain sequencing, PBMC samples were collected from trial participants at day 0 and at day 28 after the second dose. This TCR came from an adult in good health. This specimen consisted of peripheral blood, obtained on day 0 of AZD1222 vaccination. The chain is encoded by TRBV5-1 joined to TRBJ1-2; too little of a D gene remains to name it. CDR3 loop: CASSLAYNYYGYTF. DNA sequence: TGCGCCAGCAGCTTGGCCTACAACTACTATGGCTACACCTTC.